Below, 4 T cell receptor beta chains from the same sample are listed, as sequenced in a study of cytomegalovirus exposure and HLA in healthy donors. Primers included in the PCR were 60 Vbeta and 13 Jbeta primers. The method was immunoSEQ multiplex PCR; TCRdb's version includes in-frame clones alone and lacks a portion of them. The sample records roughly 99,000 clones, 74% being singletons. Sample: PBMCs. The receptors here all came from a woman between 40 and 55 years old in good health and CMV-seropositive.

This clone was found a few times. The CDR3: CASSPGQGYEQYF. Here the CDR3 DNA reads TGTGCCAGCAGCCCCGGACAGGGCTACGAGCAGTACTTC. The V gene is TRBV7-3, the J gene TRBJ2-7, with 8 bases that match TRBD1. This CDR3 is built from 13 residues. J gave up 3 bases and V 5 bases, and 3 bases lay outside the gene matches. Germline assignment: CDR1 SGHTA and CDR2 FQGTGA.

This clone was seen a few times. The V call is TRBV5-1, the J call TRBJ1-1; 9 bases map to TRBD1. J gave up 4 bases and V 3 bases, and 10 bases lay outside the gene matches. This CDR3 has 16 residues. CDR1 and CDR2 (germline): SGHRS, YFSETQ. The CDR3 region is CASSYTTGGAGTEAFF. The CDR3 DNA is TGCGCCAGCAGCTACACCACAGGGGGCGCAGGCACTGAAGCTTTCTTT.

The chain joins TRBV4-3 to TRBJ2-7, with D unclear. Trimming removed 0 bases from V and 2 bases from J, with 14 bases in between. Germline assignment: CDR1 LGHNA and CDR2 YSLEER. This CDR3 comprises 16 residues. CDR3 nucleotide sequence: TGCGCCAGCAGCCAAGAAGCGTTCGACGAGACCTACGAGCAGTACTTC. Translation: CASSQEAFDETYEQYF.

The chain employs TRBV11-2 and TRBJ1-1, with TRBD1 as a possible D gene (6 bases). The length of the CDR3 is 12 residues. Trimming removed 2 bases from V and 8 bases from J, with 9 bases in between. Germline CDR1 is SGHAT and CDR2 is FQNNGV. DNA for the CDR3: TGTGCCAGCAGCTTATCCAGGGGAGAAGCTTTCTTT. It is translated as CASSLSRGEAFF.